Listed below are T cell receptor beta chains from one sample, sequenced in a study of Graves' ophthalmopathy and Graves' hyperthyroidism. A single record per CDR3 protein comes from TCRdb applying MiXCR to the multiplex PCR reads. The data show approximately 330,000 distinct CDR3 sequences, under 20% seen once. Sequences were obtained from peripheral blood. Every receptor here comes from an adult man with Graves' ophthalmopathy. Both conserved end residues are part of each CDR3. The order of the fields is J gene, clone size, D gene, V gene, CDR3 protein, CDR3 DNA. A D gene is named only where the DNA matches it firmly. Size tells how often a clone was seen (once, few, many) or the class of an expanded clone, and some rows leave it out.

j_gene: TRBJ2-5
abundance: many
d_gene: .
v_gene: TRBV5-6
CDR3aa: CASSFGHGQETQYF
CDR3nt: TGTGCCAGCAGCTTTGGGCACGGCCAAGAGACCCAGTACTTC

j_gene: TRBJ2-7
abundance: many
d_gene: TRBD2
v_gene: TRBV7-2
CDR3aa: CASGPLTSVTYEQYF
CDR3nt: TGTGCCAGTGGCCCCTTGACTAGCGTAACCTACGAGCAGTACTTC

j_gene: TRBJ2-2
abundance: .
d_gene: TRBD1
v_gene: TRBV7-8
CDR3aa: CASSLEGQTNTGELFF
CDR3nt: TGTGCCAGCAGCTTAGAGGGACAGACTAACACCGGGGAGCTGTTTTTT

j_gene: TRBJ1-2
abundance: .
d_gene: .
v_gene: TRBV30
CDR3aa: CAWSVGAWGYTF
CDR3nt: TGTGCCTGGAGTGTGGGGGCTTGGGGCTACACCTTC

j_gene: TRBJ2-5
abundance: many
d_gene: .
v_gene: TRBV20-1
CDR3aa: CSARGPGPTGVETQYF
CDR3nt: TGCAGTGCTAGAGGTCCGGGACCCACTGGGGTGGAGACCCAGTACTTC

j_gene: TRBJ1-1
abundance: many
d_gene: .
v_gene: TRBV20-1
CDR3aa: CSPLGGMNTEAFF
CDR3nt: TGCAGCCCCTTGGGGGGAATGAACACTGAAGCTTTCTTT

j_gene: TRBJ1-6
abundance: few
d_gene: .
v_gene: TRBV2
CDR3aa: CASSVRERNSPLHF
CDR3nt: TGTGCCAGCAGTGTGAGGGAGAGGAATTCACCCCTCCACTTT

j_gene: TRBJ2-5
abundance: .
d_gene: .
v_gene: TRBV6-2/TRBV6-3
CDR3aa: CASGLAETQYF
CDR3nt: TGTGCCAGCGGCTTGGCAGAGACCCAGTACTTC

j_gene: TRBJ2-7
abundance: many
d_gene: TRBD1
v_gene: TRBV7-3
CDR3aa: CASSLTAGGYEQYF
CDR3nt: TGTGCCAGCAGCTTAACGGCAGGGGGCTACGAGCAGTACTTC

j_gene: TRBJ1-5
abundance: .
d_gene: TRBD1
v_gene: TRBV6-1
CDR3aa: CGSSTDRVVKPQHF
CDR3nt: TGTGGCAGCAGTACAGACAGGGTTGTTAAGCCCCAGCATTTT

j_gene: TRBJ2-7
abundance: many
d_gene: TRBD2
v_gene: TRBV2
CDR3aa: CASSFLAGSTYEQYF
CDR3nt: TGTGCCAGCAGTTTCCTAGCGGGATCAACCTACGAGCAGTACTTC

j_gene: TRBJ1-2
abundance: .
d_gene: .
v_gene: TRBV24-1
CDR3aa: CATSDSTGYGYTF
CDR3nt: TGTGCCACCAGTGACTCCACAGGCTATGGCTACACCTTC

j_gene: TRBJ2-7
abundance: many
d_gene: TRBD1
v_gene: TRBV6-1
CDR3aa: CASRRDRDYEQYF
CDR3nt: TGTGCCAGCAGGAGGGACAGGGACTACGAGCAGTACTTC

j_gene: TRBJ1-1
abundance: .
d_gene: .
v_gene: TRBV12-3/TRBV12-4
CDR3aa: CASSFGGWTNKETNTEAFF
CDR3nt: TGTGCCAGCAGTTTCGGAGGATGGACTAACAAAGAAACTAACACTGAAGCTTTCTTT

j_gene: TRBJ2-5
abundance: many
d_gene: .
v_gene: TRBV7-2
CDR3aa: CASSLNPGEQTQYF
CDR3nt: TGTGCCAGCAGCTTGAACCCAGGGGAACAGACCCAGTACTTC

j_gene: TRBJ2-7
abundance: many
d_gene: .
v_gene: TRBV20-1
CDR3aa: CSARAQGMAEQYF
CDR3nt: TGCAGTGCTAGGGCCCAGGGAATGGCCGAGCAGTACTTC

j_gene: TRBJ2-7
abundance: many
d_gene: .
v_gene: TRBV20-1
CDR3aa: CSASPLRYEQYF
CDR3nt: TGCAGTGCTAGCCCCCTCCGCTACGAGCAGTACTTC

j_gene: TRBJ2-7
abundance: .
d_gene: .
v_gene: TRBV18
CDR3aa: CASSPTGNLPYEQYF
CDR3nt: TGTGCCAGCTCACCCACAGGGAACCTTCCCTACGAGCAGTACTTC

j_gene: TRBJ1-5
abundance: many
d_gene: TRBD1
v_gene: TRBV19
CDR3aa: CASSNRGLDNQPQHF
CDR3nt: TGTGCCAGTTCTAACAGGGGGCTTGACAATCAGCCCCAGCATTTT

j_gene: TRBJ1-1
abundance: many
d_gene: .
v_gene: TRBV2
CDR3aa: CASSEGGGWGRSTEAFF
CDR3nt: TGTGCCAGCAGTGAAGGGGGAGGATGGGGGCGGTCCACTGAAGCTTTCTTT

j_gene: TRBJ2-2
abundance: many
d_gene: .
v_gene: TRBV7-2
CDR3aa: CASKDRTNTGELFF
CDR3nt: TGTGCCAGCAAGGACAGAACGAACACCGGGGAGCTGTTTTTT

j_gene: TRBJ1-1
abundance: many
d_gene: .
v_gene: TRBV4-2
CDR3aa: CASSQLGDLNTEAFF
CDR3nt: TGTGCCAGCAGCCAACTCGGGGATTTGAACACTGAAGCTTTCTTT

j_gene: TRBJ1-2
abundance: many
d_gene: .
v_gene: TRBV28
CDR3aa: CASTTTANYGYTF
CDR3nt: TGTGCCAGCACCACGACAGCTAACTATGGCTACACCTTC

j_gene: TRBJ2-7
abundance: .
d_gene: TRBD1
v_gene: TRBV5-1
CDR3aa: CASSLETGLGSYEQYF
CDR3nt: TGCGCCAGCAGCTTGGAGACAGGGTTGGGTTCCTACGAGCAGTACTTC

j_gene: TRBJ2-7
abundance: many
d_gene: .
v_gene: TRBV7-2
CDR3aa: CASSFEGTVGEQYF
CDR3nt: TGTGCCAGCAGCTTTGAGGGAACGGTCGGCGAGCAGTACTTC

j_gene: TRBJ1-1
abundance: many
d_gene: .
v_gene: TRBV6-5
CDR3aa: CASSYSGKAFF
CDR3nt: TGTGCCAGCAGTTACTCGGGGAAAGCTTTCTTT

j_gene: TRBJ2-7
abundance: few
d_gene: .
v_gene: TRBV3-1
CDR3aa: CASSHPFDWHSYEQYF
CDR3nt: TGTGCCAGCAGCCATCCCTTCGACTGGCATTCCTACGAGCAGTACTTC

j_gene: TRBJ2-7
abundance: .
d_gene: TRBD2
v_gene: TRBV6-5
CDR3aa: CASSYASGTSSYEQYF
CDR3nt: TGTGCCAGCAGTTATGCTAGCGGGACAAGCTCCTACGAGCAGTACTTC

j_gene: TRBJ1-6
abundance: many
d_gene: .
v_gene: TRBV5-1
CDR3aa: CASSDYQRGIGNSPLHF
CDR3nt: TGCGCCAGCAGCGACTACCAGCGTGGTATCGGTAATTCACCCCTCCACTTT

j_gene: TRBJ2-7
abundance: many
d_gene: .
v_gene: TRBV20-1
CDR3aa: CSAQQLVQKGYEQYF
CDR3nt: TGCAGTGCTCAGCAATTGGTCCAAAAGGGGTACGAGCAGTACTTC

j_gene: TRBJ1-1
abundance: .
d_gene: .
v_gene: TRBV12-3/TRBV12-4
CDR3aa: CASSWALNTEAFF
CDR3nt: TGTGCCAGCAGCTGGGCGTTGAACACTGAAGCTTTCTTT

j_gene: TRBJ2-5
abundance: many
d_gene: .
v_gene: TRBV6-1
CDR3aa: CASSEQGLAPETQYF
CDR3nt: TGTGCCAGCAGTGAACAGGGTTTAGCCCCCGAGACCCAGTACTTC

j_gene: TRBJ1-2
abundance: many
d_gene: TRBD1
v_gene: TRBV27
CDR3aa: CASSHDRGTLYGYTF
CDR3nt: TGTGCCAGCAGCCACGACAGGGGGACGTTGTATGGCTACACCTTC

j_gene: TRBJ2-5
abundance: many
d_gene: .
v_gene: TRBV11-2
CDR3aa: CASSRGLEETQYF
CDR3nt: TGTGCCAGCAGCCGTGGCCTCGAAGAGACCCAGTACTTC